These 18 T cell receptor beta chains originate from one sample sequenced in a study of T cell repertoires in cytomegalovirus infection. In TCRdb, the reads were re-called with MiXCR into one record per CDR3 protein. The table shows 200,000 to 250,000 distinct CDR3 sequences, with approximately 6.7% occurring only once. The specimen sequenced was PBMCs. The receptors shown here come from a human donor in good health (CMV status not recorded). Some clones in this sample may be carry-over from other donors' samples.

The chain couples TRBV20-1 to TRBJ1-2, with TRBD1 matching over 11 bases. Germline lookup yields CDR1 DFQATT and CDR2 SNEGSKA (reference sequence). The CDR3 length is 13 residues. V dropped 5 bases and J dropped 2; count of bases not matched to a gene: 1. CDR3 nucleotide sequence: TGCAGTGCTGGACAGGGGGCCAACTATGGCTACACCTTC. This codes for CSAGQGANYGYTF.

This clonotype showed up many times. The chain joins TRBV3-1 to TRBJ2-3; 9 bases map to TRBD2. The CDR3 totals 14 residues. The J segment lost 7 bases and the V segment lost 4 bases, leaving 6 bases of the junction unmatched. The germline V gene encodes CDR1 LGHDT and CDR2 YNNKEL (reference sequence). Written as DNA, the CDR3 is TGTGCCAGCAGCCCTCTGGCGGGGGGGCATACGCAGTATTTT. Translating gives CASSPLAGGHTQYF.

The chain recombines TRBV29-1 with TRBJ2-7; D call uncertain. The germline V gene encodes CDR1 SQVTM and CDR2 ANQGSEA. This CDR3 has 13 residues. Trimming removed 6 bases at V and 7 bases at J, with 19 bases between. The CDR3 bases are TGCAGCGTACCCTCCCCCTCCGGTGAGGAGCAGTACTTC. It encodes CSVPSPSGEEQYF.

This clonotype was found many times. The chain carries TRBV12-3 or TRBV12-4 and TRBJ1-4, with unresolved D. This CDR3 has 16 amino acids. V was trimmed by 6 bases and J by 5 bases, leaving 19 bases between them. CDR3 residues: CASSFAIGRINEKLFF. CDR3 sequence (DNA): TGTGCCAGCAGCTTCGCCATCGGACGGATCAATGAAAAACTGTTTTTT.

This clonotype was observed at least ten times. The chain carries TRBV7-2 and TRBJ1-1; D remains ambiguous. Per germline, CDR1 SGHTA and CDR2 FQGNSA. Trimming stripped 1 base from V and 1 base from J, with 10 bases between. The CDR3 is made up of 15 amino acids. The CDR3 loop is CASSLVVSANTEAFF. The CDR3 DNA reads TGTGCCAGCAGCTTAGTCGTTTCGGCGAACACTGAAGCTTTCTTT.

This clonotype occurred many times. The CDR3 DNA sequence: TGCGCCAGCAGCTTGTGGGTGGGGAACACTGAAGCTTTCTTT. Amino acid sequence: CASSLWVGNTEAFF. J is TRBJ1-1 and V is TRBV5-1; D not resolved. Trimming left V 1 base short and J 1 base short, with 8 bases between. The CDR3 covers 14 residues. Germline values: CDR1 SGHRS, CDR2 YFSETQ.

This clonotype was picked up many times. The chain recombines TRBV10-3 with TRBJ2-7; D not certain. V was pared by 8 bases and J by 0 bases, with 11 bases between. Germline assignment: CDR1 ENHRY and CDR2 SYGVKD. The CDR3 covers 13 residues. The CDR3 reads CAIGVGPSYEQYF. Written as DNA, the CDR3 is TGTGCCATCGGGGTAGGACCCTCCTACGAGCAGTACTTC.

There are many counts of this clonotype. This sequence joins TRBV7-2 and TRBJ2-4; D is ambiguous. Germline CDR1 is SGHTA and CDR2 is FQGNSA. V lost 8 bases to trimming and J lost 6 bases, with 14 bases between them. The CDR3 consists of 13 residues. The DNA for the CDR3 is TGTGCCAGCCGCCCGTCGGGTTTAAACATTCAGTACTTC. Amino acid sequence: CASRPSGLNIQYF.

This clonotype was observed many times. The V call is TRBV2, the J call TRBJ2-3; D possibly matches TRBD1 or TRBD2 (5 bases each). Trimming stripped 6 bases from V and 6 bases from J, with 13 bases between. Germline V gives CDR1 SNHLY, CDR2 FYNNEI. The CDR3 totals 13 residues. CDR3 sequence (DNA): TGTGCCAGCAGGGGGGTGACTACGGATACGCAGTATTTT. Its translation: CASRGVTTDTQYF.

This clonotype was detected ten times or more. The gene calls are TRBV9 and TRBJ2-3, with 8 bases matching TRBD2. The V segment lost 3 bases and the J segment 2 bases; nucleotides outside the gene matches: 11. The CDR3 is 17 amino acids. In germline, CDR1 is SGDLS, CDR2 YYNGEE. For the CDR3, the DNA is TGTGCCAGCAGCGCCGGCGCGACTAGCGATTACACAGATACGCAGTATTTT. Amino acid sequence: CASSAGATSDYTDTQYF.

This clonotype was detected ten times or more. The chain is built from TRBV28 and TRBJ2-7; 9 nucleotides line up with TRBD2. CDR3 size: 16 residues. CDR1 is MDHEN, CDR2 SYDVKM, per germline. Losses at the gene ends were 2 bases for V and 1 base for J; bases not matched to a gene: 6. The CDR3 region has the DNA TGTGCCAGCAGTTTAGCCAGCGGGGGGAGTTCCTACGAGCAGTACTTC. Its protein product is CASSLASGGSSYEQYF.

This clonotype was recorded at least ten times. The chain combines TRBV3-1 with TRBJ1-1, with D hard to call. The CDR3 contains 11 residues. Germline V gene lookup returns CDR1 LGHDT and CDR2 YNNKEL (reference sequence). V gave up 2 bases and J gave up 5 bases, with 3 bases separating them. The CDR3 nucleotides read TGTGCCAGCAGCCAATTTACTGAAGCTTTCTTT. Its translation: CASSQFTEAFF.

This clonotype was recorded once. A junction boundary mismatches the germline segment, possibly from a read error. The rearrangement links TRBV20-1 to TRBJ1-3; possibly TRBD1 for D (5 bases). Germline lookup yields CDR1 DFQATT and CDR2 SNEGSKA (reference sequence). This CDR3 contains 15 residues. CDR3 protein: CSARVPGVAGNTICF. For the CDR3, the DNA is TGCAGTGCTAGGGTACCGGGGGTAGCTGGAAACACCATATGTTTT.

At least ten counts were recorded for this clonotype. CDR3 sequence (DNA): TGTGCCAGCAGCGGCGGACAGGCGATCGCCTACGAGCAGTACTTC. It codes for CASSGGQAIAYEQYF. J is TRBJ2-7 and V is TRBV6-2 or TRBV6-3, with TRBD1 matching 7 bases. After removal of 6 bases from V and 2 bases from J, the junction contained 10 bases not matched to a gene. The CDR3 consists of 15 residues. Looked up from germline, CDR1 is MNHEY and CDR2 is SVGEGT.

This clonotype came up many times. The gene calls are TRBV6-1 and TRBJ2-2; TRBD1 matches at 9 bases. With 7 bases clipped from V and 7 bases from J, the junction kept 10 bases outside the gene matches. Germline V gene data show CDR1 as MNHNS and CDR2 as SASEGT. The CDR3 covers 15 residues. CDR3 DNA sequence: TGTGCCAGCATCAGAGCCGGGACAGGGAGCGGGGAGCTGTTTTTT. It yields the protein CASIRAGTGSGELFF.

This clonotype occurred many times. This chain connects TRBV5-6 to TRBJ2-2, with D possibly matching TRBD2 (7 bases). V lost 0 bases and J lost 5, with 11 bases in between. Germline V gene lookup returns CDR1 SGHDT and CDR2 YYEEEE. The CDR3 is 15 residues long. CDR3 DNA: TGTGCCAGCAGCTTGGAACGGGGGGCTACCGGGGAGCTGTTTTTT. It is translated as CASSLERGATGELFF.

At least ten counts were recorded for this clonotype. The rearrangement uses TRBV20-1 and TRBJ2-7; no clear D. This CDR3 has 12 residues. With 5 bases removed from V and 10 bases from J, the gap between germline ends came to 18 bases. CDR1 DFQATT and CDR2 SNEGSKA come from the germline V gene (reference sequence). DNA of the CDR3: TGCAGTGCTGCGGATGGACCTCCCGGACAGTACTTC. Its protein is CSAADGPPGQYF.

Ten or more counts support this clonotype. This chain links TRBV7-2 with TRBJ1-4; D possibly corresponds to TRBD1 (6 bases). The CDR3 totals 16 residues. The V end lost 5 bases, the J end lost 8 bases, and 21 bases lay between the germline ends. The germline V gene encodes CDR1 SGHTA and CDR2 FQGNSA. CDR3 DNA sequence: TGTGCCAGCAGCCTAGGGGGGGCAGGGCCGTCGGAAAAACTGTTTTTT. This sequence encodes CASSLGGAGPSEKLFF. The full variable domain, rest sourced from reference TRBV7-2 and TRBJ1-4, is GAGVSQSPSNKVTEKGKDVELRCDPISGHTALYWYRQSLGQGLEFLIYFQGNSAPDKSGLPSDRFSAERTGGSVSTLTIQRTQQEDSAVYLCASSLGGAGPSEKLFFGSGTQLSVL.